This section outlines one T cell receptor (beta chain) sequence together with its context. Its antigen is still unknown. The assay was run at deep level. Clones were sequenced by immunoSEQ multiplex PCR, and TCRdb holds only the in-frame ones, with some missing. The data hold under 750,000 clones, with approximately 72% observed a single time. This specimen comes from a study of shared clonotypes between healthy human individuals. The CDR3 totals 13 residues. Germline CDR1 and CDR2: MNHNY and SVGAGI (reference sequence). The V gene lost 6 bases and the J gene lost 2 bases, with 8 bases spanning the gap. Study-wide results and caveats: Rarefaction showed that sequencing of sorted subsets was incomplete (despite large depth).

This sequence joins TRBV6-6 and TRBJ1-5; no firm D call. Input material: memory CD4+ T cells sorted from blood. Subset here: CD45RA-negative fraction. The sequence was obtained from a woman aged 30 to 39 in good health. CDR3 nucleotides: TGTGCCAGCAGGGCGGTCGGCAATCAGCCCCAGCATTTT. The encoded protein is CASRAVGNQPQHF.